The 21 T cell receptor beta chains given below trace back to one sample, sequenced in a study of a mutant IDH1 vaccine in newly diagnosed glioma. Data came from immunoSEQ multiplex PCR; TCRdb stores just in-frame clones and leaves some out. The sample holds tens of thousands of clones, roughly 84% seen once. Time point denoted: week 35, safety follow-up. Vaccination used 300 ug of mutant IDH1 20-mer peptide per dose, with topical imiquimod. Which antigens these TCRs recognize remains unknown. The specimen comprised PBMCs, sampled from a glioma patient whose treatment included an IDH1 peptide vaccine. These receptors came from a man aged 18-30 years with glioma.

This clone was found a few times. This chain joins TRBV4-3 and TRBJ1-2; 9 bases are shared with TRBD1. The germline CDR1 and CDR2 sequences are LGHNA and YSLEER. The ends lost 3 bases at V and 2 bases at J; junction bases unmatched: 4. The CDR3 has 15 residues. The CDR3 is CASSQETGGNYGYTF. CDR3 bases: TGCGCCAGCAGCCAGGAGACAGGGGGGAACTATGGCTACACCTTC.

The chain is built from TRBV9 and TRBJ1-6; no clear D. Germline V gene sequence: CDR1 SGDLS, CDR2 YYNGEE. V was clipped by 0 bases and J by 7 bases, with 8 bases between them. The CDR3 is 14 residues long. The CDR3 sequence: CASSVDPKNSPLHF. DNA for the CDR3: TGTGCCAGCAGCGTAGACCCTAAAAATTCACCCCTCCACTTT. Complete variable domain (other parts from reference TRBV9 and TRBJ1-6): DSGVTQTPKHLITATGQRVTLRCSPRSGDLSVYWYQQSLDQGLQFLIQYYNGEERAKGNILERFSAQQFPDLHSELNLSSLELGDSALYFCASSVDPKNSPLHFGNGTRLTVT.

The chain joins TRBV7-9 to TRBJ2-3; 13 bases align to TRBD2. CDR3 length: 16 residues. Germline V gene sequence: CDR1 SEHNR, CDR2 FQNEAQ (reference sequence). The V gene end was trimmed by 5 bases and the J gene end by 5 bases; junction bases not matched to a gene: 7. The CDR3 DNA is TGTGCCAGCAGCCTCCGGACTAGCGGGAGAAGAGATACGCAGTATTTT. Protein sequence: CASSLRTSGRRDTQYF. Full variable domain (missing parts from reference TRBV7-9 and TRBJ2-3): DTGVSQNPRHKITKRGQNVTFRCDPISEHNRLYWYRQTLGQGPEFLTYFQNEAQLEKSRLLSDRFSAERPKGSFSTLEIQRTEQGDSAMYLCASSLRTSGRRDTQYFGPGTRLTVL.

The chain uses TRBV4-1 and TRBJ2-4; 8 bases fit TRBD2. After removal of 0 bases from V and 10 bases from J, the junction contained 14 bases not matched to a gene. This CDR3 region has 17 residues. Germline CDR1 reads MGHRA; CDR2 reads YSYEKL. CDR3 DNA sequence: TGCGCCAGCAGCCAAGACGCGGGGGGCACCAGCGCGGGAATTCAGTACTTC. Residues: CASSQDAGGTSAGIQYF.

In this sample, this clone turned up a few times. The rearrangement joins TRBV2 to TRBJ2-4; D is ambiguous. V gave up 10 bases and J gave up 14 bases, with 18 bases separating them. CDR1 is SNHLY and CDR2 is FYNNEI in the germline V gene. The CDR3 covers 11 residues. In DNA, the CDR3 is TGTGCCACTGGTGAGGTGGACGGAGAGTACTTC. It translates to CATGEVDGEYF. The entire variable domain, with the rest obtained from reference TRBV2 and TRBJ2-4, is as follows: EPEVTQTPSHQVTQMGQEVILRCVPISNHLYFYWYRQILGQKVEFLVSFYNNEISEKSEIFDDQFSVERPDGSNFTLKIRSTKLEDSAMYFCATGEVDGEYFGAGTRLSVL.

This chain uses TRBV2 with TRBJ1-2; no clear D gene. CDR3 size: 13 residues. V shed 7 bases and J shed 0 bases, with 9 bases lying between them. Germline V lookup: CDR1 SNHLY, CDR2 FYNNEI. DNA for the CDR3: TGTGCCAGCACGGTAGGAACTAACTATGGCTACACCTTC. The encoded protein is CASTVGTNYGYTF.

This clone appeared a few times. This chain joins TRBV6-5 and TRBJ2-3; 7 bases map to TRBD1. This CDR3 region has 15 residues. Trimming at V came to 6 bases and at J to 1 base, leaving 7 bases not matched to a gene. Germline-derived CDR1 and CDR2 are MNHEY and SVGAGI. The CDR3 here is CASRQTTGGTDTQYF. The DNA of the CDR3 is TGTGCCAGCAGACAAACCACAGGGGGCACAGATACGCAGTATTTT.

V is TRBV5-4 and J is TRBJ1-1; no firm D call. This CDR3 comprises 15 residues. Germline CDR1 and CDR2: SGHNT and YYREEE (reference sequence). Trimming removed 0 bases from V and 1 base from J, with 10 bases in between. CDR3 nucleotide sequence: TGTGCCAGCAGCTTGGCCGGGATTCCGAACACTGAAGCTTTCTTT. Residues: CASSLAGIPNTEAFF.

This chain links TRBV2 with TRBJ1-2; no clear D gene. The CDR3 is made up of 17 amino acids. Germline CDR1 is SNHLY and CDR2 is FYNNEI. V gave up 2 bases and J gave up 0 bases, with 16 bases separating them. DNA for the CDR3: TGTGCCAGCAGTGAATACCCCCAGAGCGACCCTAACTATGGCTACACCTTC. Translating gives CASSEYPQSDPNYGYTF.

The rearrangement uses TRBV29-1 and TRBJ2-7; D may correspond to TRBD1 or TRBD2 (7 bases each). The length of the CDR3 is 13 residues. Germline CDR1 reads SQVTM; CDR2 reads ANQGSEA. V dropped 7 bases and J dropped 2 bases, with 15 bases sitting between them. CDR3 nucleotides: TGCAGCGCCAACAGGGGACTAACCTACGAGCAGTACTTC. Translated: CSANRGLTYEQYF.

The count of this clone is one. The chain joins TRBV19 to TRBJ1-2; D not certain. CDR1 is LNHDA and CDR2 is SQIVND in the germline V gene (reference sequence). This CDR3 is built from 13 residues. Trimming stripped 1 base from V and 4 bases from J, with 7 bases between. The CDR3 nucleotides are TGTGCCAGTAGTATAGCGGGCGTCTATGGCTACACCTTC. Translated, it gives CASSIAGVYGYTF.

The CDR3 reads CASSHGPDSTNYGYTF. The CDR3, as DNA: TGCGCCAGCAGCCACGGCCCGGACAGTACTAACTATGGCTACACCTTC. J is TRBJ1-2 and V is TRBV4-3; possibly TRBD1 for D (6 bases). Germline CDR1 LGHNA, CDR2 YSLEER. Trimming pared 3 bases from V and 0 bases from J, leaving 14 bases between. This CDR3 spans 16 amino acids.

Sample share makes this clone medium-sized. The chain joins TRBV6-6 to TRBJ1-1; TRBD1 aligns across 11 bases. Trimming removed 8 bases from V and 4 bases from J; junction bases left unmatched: 6. In germline, CDR1 is MNHNY, CDR2 SVGAGI (reference sequence). The CDR3 length is 14 residues. CDR3 nucleotides: TGTGCCAGCGGGACAGGGGGAAGGACCACTGAAGCTTTCTTT. Translation gives CASGTGGRTTEAFF.

The chain recombines TRBV7-6 with TRBJ2-2; tentatively, D is TRBD1 (5 bases). This CDR3 has 14 amino acids. Trimming shortened V by 0 bases and J by 5 bases, and 7 bases separated the two germline ends. The V gene's germline CDR1 is SGHVS and CDR2 FNYEAQ. CDR3 sequence (DNA): TGTGCCAGCAGCTTAGCTGCAGGGACCGGGGAGCTGTTTTTT. Translation gives CASSLAAGTGELFF. The full variable domain, its missing parts supplied by reference TRBV7-6 and TRBJ2-2, is GAGVSQSPRYKVTKRGQDVALRCDPISGHVSLYWYRQALGQGPEFLTYFNYEAQQDKSGLPNDRFSAERPEGSISTLTIQRTEQRDSAMYRCASSLAAGTGELFFGEGSRLTVL.

The V and J genes are TRBV10-3 and TRBJ2-5, with 8 bases identical to TRBD1. The CDR3 covers 13 residues. CDR1 and CDR2 from the germline V gene are ENHRY and SYGVKD. The ends lost 4 bases at V and 3 bases at J; junction bases unmatched: 1. CDR3: CAISGQGKETQYF. DNA for the CDR3: TGTGCCATCAGTGGACAGGGGAAAGAGACCCAGTACTTC.

This chain links TRBV4-3 with TRBJ2-5, with 10 bases identical to TRBD2. The CDR3 runs 15 residues. CDR1 and CDR2 from the germline V gene are LGHNA and YSLEER. V lost 0 bases and J lost 4; bases outside the gene matches: 2. CDR3 residues: CASSQEASGGETQYF. CDR3 sequence (DNA): TGCGCCAGCAGCCAAGAAGCTAGCGGGGGAGAGACCCAGTACTTC.

The chain links TRBV7-2 to TRBJ2-5; TRBD1 agrees at 7 bases. CDR3 length: 15 residues. Germline assignment: CDR1 SGHTA and CDR2 FQGNSA. J gave up 1 base and V 1 base, and 3 bases lay outside the gene matches. The CDR3 loop is CASSLEAGGQETQYF. DNA for the CDR3: TGTGCCAGCAGCTTAGAGGCAGGGGGCCAAGAGACCCAGTACTTC. The complete variable domain, with remaining parts taken from reference TRBV7-2 and TRBJ2-5, reads GAGVSQSPSNKVTEKGKDVELRCDPISGHTALYWYRQSLGQGLEFLIYFQGNSAPDKSGLPSDRFSAERTGGSVSTLTIQRTQQEDSAVYLCASSLEAGGQETQYFGPGTRLLVL.

The chain joins TRBV27 to TRBJ1-2; maybe TRBD1 (5 bases). CDR1 is MNHEY, CDR2 SMNVEV, per germline (reference sequence). The V gene lost 5 bases and the J gene lost 4 bases, with 14 bases spanning the gap. The CDR3 totals 14 residues. The CDR3 sequence is CASSDLGAPYGYTF. CDR3 sequence (DNA): TGTGCCAGCAGTGACCTCGGGGCGCCCTATGGCTACACCTTC.

The rearrangement uses TRBV7-2 and TRBJ1-1, with D unresolved. Germline CDR1 and CDR2: SGHTA and FQGNSA. V dropped 1 base and J dropped 3 bases, with 9 bases sitting between them. This CDR3 has 14 amino acids. The CDR3 coding sequence is TGTGCCAGCAGCTTAGGCATGGTTTACACTGAAGCTTTCTTT. Amino acid sequence: CASSLGMVYTEAFF.

The chain carries TRBV15 and TRBJ2-7; either TRBD1 or TRBD2 may supply D (5 bases each). The CDR3 length is 17 residues. The germline gives CDR1 LNHNV, CDR2 YYDKDF (reference sequence). Trimming removed 0 bases at V and 1 base at J, with 16 bases between. The CDR3 loop reads CATSRDRWGKGSYEQYF. The DNA for the CDR3 is TGTGCCACCAGCAGAGATCGGTGGGGGAAGGGTTCCTACGAGCAGTACTTC. Full variable domain (remainder filled in from reference TRBV15 and TRBJ2-7): DAMVIQNPRYQVTQFGKPVTLSCSQTLNHNVMYWYQQKSSQAPKLLFHYYDKDFNNEADTPDNFQSRRPNTSFCFLDIRSPGLGDTAMYLCATSRDRWGKGSYEQYFGPGTRLTVT.

This chain joins TRBV6-5 and TRBJ1-1; 7 bases fit TRBD1. CDR1 is MNHEY and CDR2 is SVGAGI in the germline V gene. V shed 2 bases and J 2 bases; nucleotides not matched to a gene: 5. This CDR3 has 15 residues. The CDR3 reads CASSYRDRINTEAFF. In DNA, the CDR3 is TGTGCCAGCAGTTACCGGGACAGAATTAACACTGAAGCTTTCTTT.